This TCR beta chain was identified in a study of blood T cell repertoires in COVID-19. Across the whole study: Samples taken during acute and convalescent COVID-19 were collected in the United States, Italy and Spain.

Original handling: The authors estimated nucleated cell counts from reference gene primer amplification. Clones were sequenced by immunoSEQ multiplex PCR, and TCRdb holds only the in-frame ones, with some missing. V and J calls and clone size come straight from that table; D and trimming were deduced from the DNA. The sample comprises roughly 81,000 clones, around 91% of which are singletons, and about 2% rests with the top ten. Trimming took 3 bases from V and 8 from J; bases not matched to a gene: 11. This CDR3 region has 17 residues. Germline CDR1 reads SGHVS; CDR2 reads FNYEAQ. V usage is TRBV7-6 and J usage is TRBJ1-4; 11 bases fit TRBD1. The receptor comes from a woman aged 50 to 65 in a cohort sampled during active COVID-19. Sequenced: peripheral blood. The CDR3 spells CASSFNIPGQGDEKLFF. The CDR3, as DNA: TGTGCCAGCAGCTTTAATATACCGGGACAGGGGGACGAAAAACTGTTTTTT. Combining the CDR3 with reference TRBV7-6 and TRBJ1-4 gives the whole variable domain GAGVSQSPRYKVTKRGQDVALRCDPISGHVSLYWYRQALGQGPEFLTYFNYEAQQDKSGLPNDRFSAERPEGSISTLTIQRTEQRDSAMYRCASSFNIPGQGDEKLFFGSGTQLSVL.